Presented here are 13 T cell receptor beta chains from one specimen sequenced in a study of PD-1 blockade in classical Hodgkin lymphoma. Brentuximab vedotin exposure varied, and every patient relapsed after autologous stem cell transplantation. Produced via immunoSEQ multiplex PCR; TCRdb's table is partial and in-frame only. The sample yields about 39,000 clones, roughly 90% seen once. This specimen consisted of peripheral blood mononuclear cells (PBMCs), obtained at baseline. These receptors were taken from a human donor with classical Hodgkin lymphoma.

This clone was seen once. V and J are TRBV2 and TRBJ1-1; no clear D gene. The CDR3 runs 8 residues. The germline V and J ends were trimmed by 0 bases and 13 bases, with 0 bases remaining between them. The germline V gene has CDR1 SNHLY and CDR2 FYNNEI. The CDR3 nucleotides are TGTGCCAGCAGTGAAGCTTTCTTT. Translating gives CASSEAFF.

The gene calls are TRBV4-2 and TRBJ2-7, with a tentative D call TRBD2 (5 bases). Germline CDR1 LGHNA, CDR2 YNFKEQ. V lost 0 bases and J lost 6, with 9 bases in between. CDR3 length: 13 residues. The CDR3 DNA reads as TGTGCCAGCAGCCAAGATCGGAGGACCGAGCAGTACTTC. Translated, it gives CASSQDRRTEQYF.

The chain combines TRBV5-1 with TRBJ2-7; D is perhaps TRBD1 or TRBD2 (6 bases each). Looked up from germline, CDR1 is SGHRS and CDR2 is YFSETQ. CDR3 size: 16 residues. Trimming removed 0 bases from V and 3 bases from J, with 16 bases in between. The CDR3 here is CASSLVGWGAGYEQYF. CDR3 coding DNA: TGCGCCAGCAGCTTGGTTGGGTGGGGGGCCGGCTACGAGCAGTACTTC.

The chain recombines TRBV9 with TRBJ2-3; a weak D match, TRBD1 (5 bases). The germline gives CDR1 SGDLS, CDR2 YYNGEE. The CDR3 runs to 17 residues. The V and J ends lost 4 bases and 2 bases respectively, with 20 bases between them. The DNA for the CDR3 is TGTGCCAGCAGCCTCGAAAGGGGTCGCTTTAACACAGATACGCAGTATTTT. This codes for CASSLERGRFNTDTQYF.

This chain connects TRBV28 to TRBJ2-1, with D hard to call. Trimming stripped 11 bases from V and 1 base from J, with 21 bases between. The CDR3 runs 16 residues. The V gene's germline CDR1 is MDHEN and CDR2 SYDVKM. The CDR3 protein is CASTAGEAESYNEQFF. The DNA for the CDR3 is TGTGCCTCAACGGCTGGCGAAGCCGAATCCTACAATGAGCAGTTCTTC.

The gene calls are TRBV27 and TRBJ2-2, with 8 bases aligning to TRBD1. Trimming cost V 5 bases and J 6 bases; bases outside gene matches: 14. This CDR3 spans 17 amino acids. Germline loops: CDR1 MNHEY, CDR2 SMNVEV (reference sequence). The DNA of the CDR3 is TGTGCCAGCAGTCCCTTTACTGGACAGGGAAGCTCCGGGGAGCTGTTTTTT. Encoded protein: CASSPFTGQGSSGELFF.

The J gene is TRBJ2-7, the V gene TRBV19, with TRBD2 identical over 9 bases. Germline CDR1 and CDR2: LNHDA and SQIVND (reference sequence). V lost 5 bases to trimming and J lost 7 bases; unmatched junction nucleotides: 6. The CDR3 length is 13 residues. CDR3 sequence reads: CASSLASGVEQYF. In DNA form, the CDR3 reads TGTGCCAGTAGTCTCGCTAGCGGGGTTGAGCAGTACTTC.

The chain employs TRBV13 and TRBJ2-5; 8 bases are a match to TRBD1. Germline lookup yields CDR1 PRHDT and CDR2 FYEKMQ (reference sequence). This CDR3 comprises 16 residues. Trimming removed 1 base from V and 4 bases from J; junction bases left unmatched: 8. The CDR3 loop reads CASSLADREWRETQYF. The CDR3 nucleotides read TGTGCCAGCAGCTTAGCGGACAGGGAGTGGAGAGAGACCCAGTACTTC.

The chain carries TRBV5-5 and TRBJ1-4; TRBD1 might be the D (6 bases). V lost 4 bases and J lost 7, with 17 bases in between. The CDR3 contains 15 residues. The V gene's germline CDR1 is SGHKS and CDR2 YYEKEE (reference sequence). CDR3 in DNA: TGTGCCAGCAGCCGGGGGCCGGACAAGGGTGAAAAACTGTTTTTT. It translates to CASSRGPDKGEKLFF.

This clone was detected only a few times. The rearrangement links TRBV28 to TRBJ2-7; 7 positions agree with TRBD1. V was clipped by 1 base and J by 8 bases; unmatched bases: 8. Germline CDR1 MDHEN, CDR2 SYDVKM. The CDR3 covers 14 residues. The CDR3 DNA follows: TGTGCCAGCAGTTTATATGCGGCAGGGGGACAGCAGTACTTC. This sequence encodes CASSLYAAGGQQYF.

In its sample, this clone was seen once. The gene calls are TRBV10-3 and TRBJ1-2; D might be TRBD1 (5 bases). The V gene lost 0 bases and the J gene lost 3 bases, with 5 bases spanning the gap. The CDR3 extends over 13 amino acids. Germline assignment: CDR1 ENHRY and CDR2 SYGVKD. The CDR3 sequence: CAISESGDYGYTF. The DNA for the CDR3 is TGTGCCATCAGTGAGTCAGGGGACTATGGCTACACCTTC.

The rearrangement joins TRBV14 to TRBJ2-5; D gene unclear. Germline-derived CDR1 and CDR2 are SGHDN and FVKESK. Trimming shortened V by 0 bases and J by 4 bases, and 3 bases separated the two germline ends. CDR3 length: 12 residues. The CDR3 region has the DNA TGTGCCAGCAGCCAAGATGGAGAGACCCAGTACTTC. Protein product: CASSQDGETQYF.

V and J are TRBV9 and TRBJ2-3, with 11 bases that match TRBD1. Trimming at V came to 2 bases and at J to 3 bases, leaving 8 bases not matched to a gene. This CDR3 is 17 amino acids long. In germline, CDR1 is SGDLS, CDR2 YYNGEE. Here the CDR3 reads CASSVPRGTGGTDTQYF. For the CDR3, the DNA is TGTGCCAGCAGCGTCCCCCGCGGGACAGGGGGGACAGATACGCAGTATTTT.